The sequence of this T cell receptor (beta chain) was determined in a study of OX40 agonist ivuxolimab in advanced cancers. V was clipped by 1 base and J by 4 bases, with 13 bases between them. This CDR3 is built from 15 residues. CDR1 and CDR2 from the germline V gene are SGHVS and FNYEAQ. Here immunoSEQ multiplex PCR was the method, and the copy in TCRdb shows in-frame clones only, minus some. The sample has tens of thousands of clones, about 87% seen once. This material consisted of CD4+ or CD8+ T cells sorted from blood, taken in a trial of the OX40 agonist ivuxolimab. The clonotype comes from an adult with an advanced solid tumor such as melanoma, head and neck, liver or kidney cancer. The chain has TRBV7-6 and TRBJ2-5; D is ambiguous. CDR3 amino acids: CASSLGGRASETQYF. The DNA for the CDR3 is TGTGCCAGCAGCTTAGGCGGCAGAGCTTCAGAGACCCAGTACTTC.